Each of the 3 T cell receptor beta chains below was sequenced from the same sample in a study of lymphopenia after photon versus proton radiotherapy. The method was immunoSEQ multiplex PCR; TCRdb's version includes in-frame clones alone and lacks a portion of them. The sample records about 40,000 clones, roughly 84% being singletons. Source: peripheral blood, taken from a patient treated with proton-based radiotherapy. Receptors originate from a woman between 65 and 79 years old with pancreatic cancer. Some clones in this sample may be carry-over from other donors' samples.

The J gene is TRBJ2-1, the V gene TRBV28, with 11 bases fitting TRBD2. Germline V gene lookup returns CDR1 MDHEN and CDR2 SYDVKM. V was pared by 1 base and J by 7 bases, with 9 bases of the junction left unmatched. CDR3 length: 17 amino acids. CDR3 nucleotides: TGTGCCAGCAGTTTATCCCCAGCTAGCGGGAGGAGGAATGAGCAGTTCTTC. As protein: CASSLSPASGRRNEQFF.

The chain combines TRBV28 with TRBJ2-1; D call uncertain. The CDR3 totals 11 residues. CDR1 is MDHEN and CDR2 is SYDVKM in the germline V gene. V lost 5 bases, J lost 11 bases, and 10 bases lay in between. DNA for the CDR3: TGTGCCAGCAGTCCCCTCCAGAAGCAGTTCTTC. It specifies CASSPLQKQFF. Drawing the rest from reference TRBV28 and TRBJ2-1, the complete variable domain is DVKVTQSSRYLVKRTGEKVFLECVQDMDHENMFWYRQDPGLGLRLIYFSYDVKMKEKGDIPEGYSVSREKKERFSLILESASTNQTSMYLCASSPLQKQFFGPGTRLTVL.

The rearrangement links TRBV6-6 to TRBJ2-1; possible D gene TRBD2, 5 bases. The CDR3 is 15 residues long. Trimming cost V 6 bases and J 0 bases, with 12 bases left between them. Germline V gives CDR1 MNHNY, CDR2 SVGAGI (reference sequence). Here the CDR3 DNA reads TGTGCCAGCAGATCGGAGGCTAGCTCCTACAATGAGCAGTTCTTC. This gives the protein CASRSEASSYNEQFF.